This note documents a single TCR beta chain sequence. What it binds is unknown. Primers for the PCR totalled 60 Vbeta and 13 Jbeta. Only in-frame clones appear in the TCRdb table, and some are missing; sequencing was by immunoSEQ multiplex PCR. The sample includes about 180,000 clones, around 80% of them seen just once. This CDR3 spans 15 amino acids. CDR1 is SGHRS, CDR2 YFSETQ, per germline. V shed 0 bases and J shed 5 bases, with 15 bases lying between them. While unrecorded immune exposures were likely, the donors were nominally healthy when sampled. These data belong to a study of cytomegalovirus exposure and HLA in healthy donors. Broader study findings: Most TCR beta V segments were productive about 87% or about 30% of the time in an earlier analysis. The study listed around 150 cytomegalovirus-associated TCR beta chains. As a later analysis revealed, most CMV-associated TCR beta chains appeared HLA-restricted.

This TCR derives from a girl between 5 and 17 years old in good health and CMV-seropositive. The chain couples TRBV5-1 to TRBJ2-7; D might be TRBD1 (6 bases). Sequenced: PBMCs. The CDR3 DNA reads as TGCGCCAGCAGCTTGGTATACCTCCAGGGGAACGAGCAGTACTTC. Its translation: CASSLVYLQGNEQYF.